The 21 T cell receptor beta chains listed next were all sequenced from one sample in a study of regulatory T cells in long-lasting Graves disease. Relying on iRepertoire HTBI primers and Arm-PCR of CDR3 regions, the team built TCR beta libraries. TCRdb recomputed calls from the multiplex PCR reads with MiXCR, one row per CDR3 protein. The sample shows roughly 250,000 distinct CDR3 sequences, 18% of them seen only once. This sample's time point: newly diagnosed GD, antithyroid drugs for less than 3 months. The TCR library was made from RNA extracted from PBMCs. These data were likewise used in another study, on T cells in Graves' hyperthyroidism and ophthalmopathy.

This specimen was peripheral blood mononuclear cells (PBMCs), taken at new diagnosis, from a patient treated with antithyroid drugs. The receptors were sampled from a woman in her 30s with Graves disease.

This clonotype was counted once. A much more abundant neighbour one base away suggests this may be a read error. The V call is TRBV7-2, the J call TRBJ2-7; 8 bases map to TRBD2. The V gene's germline CDR1 is SGHTA and CDR2 FQGNSA. This CDR3 spans 14 amino acids. The CDR3 loop is CASSLTGGPYEQCF. The CDR3 coding sequence is TGTGCCAGCAGCTTAACGGGGGGGCCCTACGAGCAGTGCTTC.

This clonotype was detected many times. The gene calls are TRBV2 and TRBJ2-7; D gene uncertain. The CDR3 totals 14 residues. Per germline, CDR1 SNHLY and CDR2 FYNNEI. Trimming left V 7 bases short and J 0 bases short, with 13 bases between. The CDR3 coding sequence is TGTGCCAGCAACCCGACACTGTACTCCTACGAGCAGTACTTC. Translated, it gives CASNPTLYSYEQYF.

V is TRBV7-3 and J is TRBJ1-3; D is unresolved. V lost 1 base to trimming and J lost 1 base, with 5 bases between them. This CDR3 comprises 14 residues. Looked up from germline, CDR1 is SGHTA and CDR2 is FQGTGA. The DNA of the CDR3 is TGTGCCAGCAGCTTAATGGGGTCTGGAAACACCATATATTTT. It codes for CASSLMGSGNTIYF.

In this sample, this clonotype turned up a few times. Since a much larger clone is just one base distant, this may be a read error. V and J are TRBV13 and TRBJ1-2; D is possibly TRBD1 (6 bases). Trimming shortened V by 4 bases and J by 4 bases, and 22 bases separated the two germline ends. Germline CDR1 is PRHDT and CDR2 is FYEKMQ (reference sequence). The CDR3 has 17 amino acids. The CDR3 reads CASSSDRGDILGYGYTF. The DNA of the CDR3 is TGTGCCAGCAGCTCGGACAGAGGGGACATTCTAGGCTATGGCTACACCTTC. Full variable domain (missing parts from reference TRBV13 and TRBJ1-2): AAGVIQSPRHLIKEKRETATLKCYPIPRHDTVYWYQQGPGQDPQFLISFYEKMQSDKGSIPDRFSAQQFSDYHSELNMSSLELGDSALYFCASSSDRGDILGYGYTFGSGTRLTVV.

This clonotype was seen ten or more times. The rearrangement links TRBV24-1 to TRBJ2-5, with 8 bases matching TRBD1. Germline V gives CDR1 KGHDR, CDR2 SFDVKD. The V and J ends lost 2 bases and 4 bases, in that order; junction bases with no gene match: 5. CDR3 length equals 15 residues. The CDR3 region is CATSDYPGGPETQYF. DNA for the CDR3: TGTGCCACCAGTGATTATCCAGGGGGCCCAGAGACCCAGTACTTC.

This clonotype was picked up many times. V is TRBV6-1 and J is TRBJ2-1; 8 bases match TRBD1. CDR1 and CDR2 from the germline V gene are MNHNS and SASEGT. J lost 2 bases, V lost 7 bases, and 4 bases had no gene match. The CDR3 is made up of 14 amino acids. CDR3 nucleotides: TGTGCCAGCACCCGGGGACAGGCCTACAATGAGCAGTTCTTC. This gives the protein CASTRGQAYNEQFF.

This clonotype was seen repeatedly, ten times or more. V and J are TRBV9 and TRBJ2-7, with D uncertain. The germline gives CDR1 SGDLS, CDR2 YYNGEE. The length of the CDR3 is 14 residues. Trimming shortened V by 0 bases and J by 3 bases, and 10 bases separated the two germline ends. This chain's CDR3 is CASSVAPVRYEQYF. CDR3 nucleotides: TGTGCCAGCAGCGTAGCACCAGTCCGCTACGAGCAGTACTTC.

This clonotype came up many times. V and J are TRBV3-1 and TRBJ2-7, with 11 bases lining up with TRBD1. V lost 0 bases, J lost 2 bases, and 3 bases stayed unmatched. Germline V gives CDR1 LGHDT, CDR2 YNNKEL (reference sequence). The CDR3 extends over 16 amino acids. Written as DNA, the CDR3 is TGTGCCAGCAGCCAAGATTTGGGACAGGGGGCCTACGAGCAGTACTTC. The encoded protein is CASSQDLGQGAYEQYF.

This clonotype was counted a few times. A much more abundant neighbour one base away suggests this may be a read error. The CDR3 sequence: CAGISQGAEPYEQYF. CDR3 in DNA: TGTGCCGGCATTTCTCAAGGGGCAGAACCCTACGAGCAGTACTTC. The J gene is TRBJ2-7, the V gene TRBV7-9; D is perhaps TRBD1 (5 bases). The CDR3 contains 15 residues. Trimming pared 11 bases from V and 2 bases from J, leaving 22 bases between. The germline CDR1 and CDR2 sequences are SEHNR and FQNEAQ (reference sequence).

This clonotype was detected many times. V usage is TRBV18 and J usage is TRBJ2-5; D is perhaps TRBD2 (5 bases). Trimming left V 3 bases short and J 7 bases short, with 12 bases between. The CDR3 loop spans 13 amino acids. Germline CDR1 reads KGHSH; CDR2 reads LQKENI. The CDR3 DNA is TGTGCCAGCTCACCGACTAAGGACGTGACCCAGTACTTC. As protein: CASSPTKDVTQYF.

This clonotype showed up many times. This chain connects TRBV7-8 to TRBJ2-7; TRBD2 agrees at 10 bases. The germline V gene encodes CDR1 SGHVS and CDR2 FQNEAQ. The trim removed 5 bases at V and 1 base at J, leaving 2 bases unmatched. The CDR3 extends over 14 amino acids. The CDR3 loop reads CASSPGLASYEQYF. The CDR3 DNA reads TGTGCCAGCAGCCCGGGACTAGCGTCCTACGAGCAGTACTTC. The full variable domain, its missing parts supplied by reference TRBV7-8 and TRBJ2-7, is GAGVSQSPRYKVAKRGQDVALRCDPISGHVSLFWYQQALGQGPEFLTYFQNEAQLDKSGLPSDRFFAERPEGSVSTLKIQRTQQEDSAVYLCASSPGLASYEQYFGPGTRLTVT.

The table lists this clonotype with many counts. The J gene is TRBJ2-7, the V gene TRBV7-8; weak D call: TRBD1 (6 bases). V lost 5 bases and J 0 bases, leaving 20 bases between the germline ends. Germline loops: CDR1 SGHVS, CDR2 FQNEAQ. This CDR3 is 17 amino acids long. The CDR3 spells CASSHTRPEQGSYEQYF. The CDR3 DNA sequence: TGTGCCAGCAGCCACACCCGACCTGAACAGGGCTCCTACGAGCAGTACTTC.

This clonotype has just a few counts. A much larger clone is a single base away; this may be a read error. The V gene is TRBV11-2, the J gene TRBJ1-5; D not resolved. From germline, CDR1 is SGHAT and CDR2 FQNNGV. Trimming left V 1 base short and J 5 bases short, with 15 bases between. This CDR3 has 16 amino acids. CDR3: CASSLGSGYGDQPQHF. For the CDR3, the DNA is TGTGCCAGCAGCTTAGGTTCGGGGTATGGTGATCAGCCCCAGCATTTT.

The chain is built from TRBV25-1 and TRBJ2-1; the match to TRBD2 covers 7 bases. Judging by the DNA end, TRBJ2-5 fits better; the J call may be wrong. The CDR3 totals 15 residues. Germline CDR1 and CDR2: MGHDK and SYGVNS. CDR3 nucleotide sequence: TGTGCCAGCAGTGAATTTGGGAGGGACCAAGAGACCCAGTACTTC. Translation gives CASSEFGRDQETQYF.

The CDR3 loop is CASSLTSGGAEKTQYF. The DNA for the CDR3 is TGTGCCAGCAGCTTGACTAGCGGGGGGGCCGAGAAGACCCAGTACTTC. The rearrangement uses TRBV7-3 and TRBJ2-5; 14 bases match TRBD2. Germline-derived CDR1 and CDR2 are SGHTA and FQGTGA. The CDR3 totals 16 residues. The V segment lost 3 bases and the J segment 6 bases; nucleotides outside the gene matches: 6.

Turning to this clonotype: A much larger clone differs by one base, so this may be a read error. The gene calls are TRBV27 and TRBJ2-7, with 7 bases lining up with TRBD2. The junction had 12 bases not matched to a gene; V was cut back by 7 bases and J by 3 bases. The germline gives CDR1 MNHEY, CDR2 SMNVEV (reference sequence). The CDR3 length is 15 residues. CDR3 region: CASNSRARGVYEQYF. CDR3 nucleotides: TGTGCCAGCAATTCCCGGGCCCGGGGGGTCTACGAGCAGTACTTC.

This chain connects TRBV7-9 to TRBJ1-1; D remains ambiguous. Trimming took off 5 bases at V and 2 bases at J, with 12 bases between the two ends. Looked up from germline, CDR1 is SEHNR and CDR2 is FQNEAQ (reference sequence). The CDR3 has 14 amino acids. The CDR3 DNA follows: TGTGCCAGCAGCGGATCAGGAGCTAACACTGAAGCTTTCTTT. This translates into CASSGSGANTEAFF.

This clonotype was seen ten or more times. The J gene is TRBJ1-5, the V gene TRBV19; no reliable D call. V dropped 3 bases and J dropped 6 bases, with 6 bases sitting between them. CDR3 size: 12 residues. Germline CDR1 is LNHDA and CDR2 is SQIVND (reference sequence). The CDR3 sequence: CASSIPTQPQHF. CDR3 DNA sequence: TGTGCCAGTAGTATCCCAACTCAGCCCCAGCATTTT.

Many counts were recorded for this clonotype. V and J are TRBV6-1 and TRBJ1-1, with 8 bases aligning to TRBD1. This CDR3 region has 14 residues. Germline V CDR1 and CDR2: MNHNS, SASEGT. V lost 6 bases to trimming and J lost 3 bases; unmatched junction nucleotides: 6. The CDR3 coding sequence is TGTGCCAGCAGGATCACAGGGGGGGACACTGAAGCTTTCTTT. Encoded protein: CASRITGGDTEAFF.

This clonotype showed up many times. The chain joins TRBV6-5 to TRBJ2-2, with 8 bases fitting TRBD2. This CDR3 has 16 residues. Trimming took 3 bases from V and 3 from J; bases not matched to a gene: 6. From germline, CDR1 is MNHEY and CDR2 SVGAGI. The CDR3 protein is CASSYGRGVDTGELFF. The CDR3, as DNA: TGTGCCAGCAGTTATGGGCGGGGGGTGGACACCGGGGAGCTGTTTTTT.

The genes are TRBV30 and TRBJ2-7, with TRBD2 matching 10 bases. CDR3 size: 16 residues. Germline CDR1 reads GTSNPN; CDR2 reads SVGIG (reference sequence). J lost 5 bases, V lost 3 bases, and 13 bases had no gene match. The CDR3 DNA reads TGTGCCTGGAGGCGAAAGCGGGAGGGCGCCGGGAACGAGCAGTACTTC. It specifies CAWRRKREGAGNEQYF. Full variable domain (outside the CDR3, taken from reference TRBV30 and TRBJ2-7): SQTIHQWPATLVQPVGSPLSLECTVEGTSNPNLYWYRQAAGRGLQLLFYSVGIGQISSEVPQNLSASRPQDRQFILSSKKLLLSDSGFYLCAWRRKREGAGNEQYFGPGTRLTVT.